A selection of T cell receptor beta chains follows, all from one sample in a study of blood T cells in healthy people across ages. TCRdb re-analysed the 5' RACE reads in MiXCR, keeping a single row per CDR3 protein. This table holds roughly 410,000 distinct CDR3 sequences, approximately 47% found once. The specimen was blood. These receptor sequences come from a man between 60 and 75 years old in good health. The CDR3 runs from the conserved cysteine through the conserved F or W. Each record gives: J gene, V gene, clone size, D gene, CDR3 protein, CDR3 DNA. The D gene is left open where the match is weak. Part of the rows lack a size; the others show once, few, many or a class for expanded clones.

J: TRBJ2-5
V: TRBV29-1
size: -
D: -
CDR3: CSDTAANSETQYF
DNA: TGCAGCGATACAGCAGCCAATTCGGAGACCCAGTACTTC

J: TRBJ2-1
V: TRBV12-2
size: -
D: -
CDR3: CASRSGTSAYNEQFF
DNA: TGTGCAAGTCGCTCCGGGACTAGCGCCTACAATGAGCAGTTCTTC

J: TRBJ2-3
V: TRBV7-2
size: few
D: TRBD1
CDR3: CASSLHGTDTDTQYF
DNA: TGTGCCAGCAGCCTCCACGGGACAGACACAGATACGCAGTATTTT

J: TRBJ2-7
V: TRBV5-1
size: -
D: -
CDR3: CASSSQGAEQYF
DNA: TGCGCCAGCAGCTCACAGGGAGCCGAGCAGTACTTC

J: TRBJ2-5
V: TRBV19
size: -
D: TRBD2
CDR3: CASSIAGGRETQYF
DNA: TGTGCCAGTAGTATAGCGGGAGGGAGGGAGACCCAGTACTTC

J: TRBJ2-3
V: TRBV28
size: -
D: -
CDR3: CARNGTDTQYF
DNA: TGTGCCAGGAATGGCACAGATACGCAGTATTTT

J: TRBJ2-7
V: TRBV20-1
size: once
D: TRBD2
CDR3: CSARGLLAGPSYEQYF
DNA: TGCAGTGCTAGGGGCCTACTAGCGGGCCCTTCCTACGAGCAGTACTTC

J: TRBJ1-6
V: TRBV6-2/TRBV6-3
size: once
D: TRBD1
CDR3: CASSYPRQGANSPLHF
DNA: TGTGCCAGCAGTTACCCGCGACAGGGGGCGAATTCACCCCTCCACTTT

J: TRBJ2-7
V: TRBV12-3/TRBV12-4
size: -
D: TRBD1
CDR3: CASSLISGGQGNYEQYF
DNA: TGTGCCAGCAGTTTAATAAGTGGGGGACAGGGTAACTACGAGCAGTACTTC

J: TRBJ1-2
V: TRBV15
size: once
D: -
CDR3: CATSRDRRGSTF
DNA: TGTGCCACCAGCAGAGATCGGAGGGGATCCACCTTC

J: TRBJ2-7
V: TRBV20-1
size: -
D: -
CDR3: CSATSQVEQYF
DNA: TGCAGTGCCACCTCTCAGGTCGAGCAGTACTTC

J: TRBJ1-1
V: TRBV28
size: -
D: -
CDR3: CASSPDRRGTEAFF
DNA: TGTGCCAGCAGTCCAGACAGGAGAGGCACTGAAGCTTTCTTT

J: TRBJ2-5
V: TRBV7-2
size: -
D: TRBD2
CDR3: CASRLAGPGEQYF
DNA: TGTGCCAGCAGACTAGCGGGACCCGGGGAGCAGTACTTC

J: TRBJ1-2
V: TRBV10-3
size: once
D: -
CDR3: CAISDLENYGYTF
DNA: TGTGCCATCAGTGATCTGGAGAACTATGGCTACACCTTC

J: TRBJ2-7
V: TRBV5-1
size: -
D: TRBD2
CDR3: CASSLGALAGGPREQYF
DNA: TGCGCCAGCAGCCTTGGAGCCTTGGCGGGAGGGCCTAGGGAGCAGTACTTC

J: TRBJ2-1
V: TRBV7-2
size: -
D: -
CDR3: CASSLATQRVSYNEQFF
DNA: TGTGCCAGCAGCTTAGCGACCCAGCGGGTGTCCTACAATGAGCAGTTCTTC

J: TRBJ1-6
V: TRBV6-2/TRBV6-3
size: -
D: -
CDR3: CASSYSMISPPHF
DNA: TGTGCCAGCAGTTACTCGATGATTTCACCCCCCCACTTT

J: TRBJ2-7
V: TRBV20-1
size: few
D: -
CDR3: CSATSFGYEQYF
DNA: TGCAGTGCCACCTCCTTCGGATACGAGCAGTACTTC

J: TRBJ2-3
V: TRBV28
size: -
D: TRBD2
CDR3: CASSSLGAGVSDTQYF
DNA: TGTGCCAGCAGTTCTCTAGGAGCGGGAGTATCAGATACGCAGTATTTT

J: TRBJ2-3
V: TRBV9
size: few
D: TRBD2
CDR3: CASSPGVAGRSDTQYF
DNA: TGTGCCAGCAGCCCAGGAGTAGCGGGAAGGTCAGATACGCAGTATTTT

J: TRBJ2-5
V: TRBV20-1
size: -
D: -
CDR3: CSARAETGSAETQYF
DNA: TGCAGTGCTAGGGCTGAGACAGGTTCAGCAGAGACCCAGTACTTC

J: TRBJ2-3
V: TRBV7-2
size: -
D: -
CDR3: CASQGQRDTQYF
DNA: TGTGCCAGCCAGGGCCAAAGGGATACGCAGTATTTT

J: TRBJ1-6
V: TRBV27
size: few
D: TRBD1
CDR3: CASSTRTGQANSPLHF
DNA: TGTGCCAGCAGTACACGAACGGGACAGGCGAATTCACCCCTCCACTTT

J: TRBJ2-1
V: TRBV7-9
size: -
D: TRBD2
CDR3: CASSFRTSVGNEQFF
DNA: TGTGCCAGCAGCTTCAGGACTAGCGTGGGGAATGAGCAGTTCTTC

J: TRBJ2-7
V: TRBV28
size: many
D: TRBD2
CDR3: CASSSGAGGGYEQYF
DNA: TGTGCCAGCAGTTCAGGAGCGGGGGGCGGATACGAGCAGTACTTC

J: TRBJ2-7
V: TRBV7-9
size: -
D: TRBD2
CDR3: CASSSYSGRRLTYNEQYF
DNA: TGTGCCAGCAGCTCCTACAGCGGGAGGAGGTTAACCTACAATGAGCAGTACTTC

J: TRBJ2-5
V: TRBV27
size: -
D: TRBD2
CDR3: CASSPTPTSGQETQYF
DNA: TGTGCCAGCAGTCCGACCCCGACTAGCGGTCAAGAGACCCAGTACTTC

J: TRBJ2-7
V: TRBV7-2
size: few
D: -
CDR3: CASSREGETLISYEQYF
DNA: TGTGCCAGCAGCCGTGAGGGGGAGACCCTCATCTCCTACGAGCAGTACTTC

J: TRBJ2-5
V: TRBV11-2
size: -
D: -
CDR3: CASSSDAWTNEQYF
DNA: TGTGCCAGCAGCTCAGACGCTTGGACCAATGAGCAGTACTTC

J: TRBJ1-6
V: TRBV5-1
size: -
D: TRBD1
CDR3: CASSGQTGDNSPLHF
DNA: TGCGCCAGCAGCGGGCAGACAGGGGACAATTCACCCCTCCACTTT